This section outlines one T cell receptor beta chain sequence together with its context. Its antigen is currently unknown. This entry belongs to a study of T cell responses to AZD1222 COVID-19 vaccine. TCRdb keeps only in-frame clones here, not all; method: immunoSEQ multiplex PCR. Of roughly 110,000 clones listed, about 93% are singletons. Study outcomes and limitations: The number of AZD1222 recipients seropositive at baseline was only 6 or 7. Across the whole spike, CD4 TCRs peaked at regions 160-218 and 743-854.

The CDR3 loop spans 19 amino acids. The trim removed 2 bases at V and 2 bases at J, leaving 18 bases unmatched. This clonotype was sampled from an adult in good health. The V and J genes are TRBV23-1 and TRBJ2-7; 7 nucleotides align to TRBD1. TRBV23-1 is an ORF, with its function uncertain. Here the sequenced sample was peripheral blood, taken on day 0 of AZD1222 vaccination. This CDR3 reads CASSQAKKLTGTEPYEQYF. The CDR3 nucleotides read TGCGCCAGCAGTCAAGCCAAAAAATTAACCGGGACAGAACCCTACGAGCAGTACTTC.